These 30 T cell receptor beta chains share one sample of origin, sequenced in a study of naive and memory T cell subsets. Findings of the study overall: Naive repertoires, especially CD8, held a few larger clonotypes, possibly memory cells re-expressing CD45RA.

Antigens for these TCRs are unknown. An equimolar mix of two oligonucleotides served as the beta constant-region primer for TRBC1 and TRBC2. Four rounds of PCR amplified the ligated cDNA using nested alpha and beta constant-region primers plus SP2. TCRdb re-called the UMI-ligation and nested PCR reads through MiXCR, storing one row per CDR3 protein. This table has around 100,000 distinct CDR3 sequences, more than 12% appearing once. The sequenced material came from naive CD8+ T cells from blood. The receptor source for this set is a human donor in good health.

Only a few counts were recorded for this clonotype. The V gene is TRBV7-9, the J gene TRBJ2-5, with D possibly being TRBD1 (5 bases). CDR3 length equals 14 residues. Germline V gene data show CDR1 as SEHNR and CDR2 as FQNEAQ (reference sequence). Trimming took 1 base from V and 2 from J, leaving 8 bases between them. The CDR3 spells CASSLEDIQETQYF. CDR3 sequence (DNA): TGTGCCAGCAGCTTAGAGGACATACAAGAGACCCAGTACTTC.

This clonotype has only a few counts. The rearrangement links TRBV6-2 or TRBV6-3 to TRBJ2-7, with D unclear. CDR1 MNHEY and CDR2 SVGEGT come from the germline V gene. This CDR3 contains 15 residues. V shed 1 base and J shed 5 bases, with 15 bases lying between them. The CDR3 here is CASSYLAPLYDEQYF. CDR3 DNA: TGTGCCAGCAGTTACTTGGCACCCCTCTACGACGAGCAGTACTTC.

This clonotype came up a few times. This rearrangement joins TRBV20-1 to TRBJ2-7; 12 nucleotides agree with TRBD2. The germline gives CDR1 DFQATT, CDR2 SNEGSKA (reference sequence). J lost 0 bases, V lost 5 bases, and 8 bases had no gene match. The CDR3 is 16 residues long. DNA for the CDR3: TGCAGTGCTCAGACTAGCGGGAGCCTACCCTCCTACGAGCAGTACTTC. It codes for CSAQTSGSLPSYEQYF.

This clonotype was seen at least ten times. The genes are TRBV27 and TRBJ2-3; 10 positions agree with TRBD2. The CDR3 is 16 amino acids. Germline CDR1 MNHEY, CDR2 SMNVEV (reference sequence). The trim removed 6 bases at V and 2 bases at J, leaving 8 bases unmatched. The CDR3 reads CASSQTGTSATDTQYF. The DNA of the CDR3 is TGTGCCAGCAGCCAGACCGGGACTAGCGCCACAGATACGCAGTATTTT.

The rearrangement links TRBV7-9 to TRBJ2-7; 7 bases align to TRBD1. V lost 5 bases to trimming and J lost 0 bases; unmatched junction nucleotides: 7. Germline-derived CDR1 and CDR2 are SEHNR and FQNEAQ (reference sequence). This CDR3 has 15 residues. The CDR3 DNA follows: TGTGCCAGCAGCGCCGGGACAGACCACTCCTACGAGCAGTACTTC. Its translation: CASSAGTDHSYEQYF. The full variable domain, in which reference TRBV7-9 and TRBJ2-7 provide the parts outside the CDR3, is DTGVSQNPRHKITKRGQNVTFRCDPISEHNRLYWYRQTLGQGPEFLTYFQNEAQLEKSRLLSDRFSAERPKGSFSTLEIQRTEQGDSAMYLCASSAGTDHSYEQYFGPGTRLTVT.

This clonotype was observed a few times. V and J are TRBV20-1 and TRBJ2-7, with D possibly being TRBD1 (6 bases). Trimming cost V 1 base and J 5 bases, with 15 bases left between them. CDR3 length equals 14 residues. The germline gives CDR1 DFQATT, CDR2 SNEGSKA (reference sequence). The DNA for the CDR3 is TGCAGTGCTAGAGGTACACAGGGAACGGACGAGCAGTACTTC. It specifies CSARGTQGTDEQYF.

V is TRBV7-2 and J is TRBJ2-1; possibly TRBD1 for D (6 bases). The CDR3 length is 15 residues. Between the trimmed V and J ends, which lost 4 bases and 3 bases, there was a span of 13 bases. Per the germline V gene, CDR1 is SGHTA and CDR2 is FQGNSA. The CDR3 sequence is CASSSGQRLYNEQFF. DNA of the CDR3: TGTGCCAGCAGCTCGGGACAACGCCTCTACAATGAGCAGTTCTTC.

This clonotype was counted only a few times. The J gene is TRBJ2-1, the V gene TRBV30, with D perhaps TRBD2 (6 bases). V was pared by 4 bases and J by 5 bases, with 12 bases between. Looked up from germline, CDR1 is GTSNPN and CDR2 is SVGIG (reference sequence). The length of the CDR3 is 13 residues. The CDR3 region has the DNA TGTGCCTGGACTAGCGTGACTCACAATGAGCAGTTCTTC. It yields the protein CAWTSVTHNEQFF.

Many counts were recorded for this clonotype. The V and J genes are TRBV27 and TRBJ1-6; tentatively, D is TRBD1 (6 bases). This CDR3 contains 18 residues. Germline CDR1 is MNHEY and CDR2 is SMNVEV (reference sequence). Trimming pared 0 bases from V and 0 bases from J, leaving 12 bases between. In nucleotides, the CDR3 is TGTGCCAGCAGTTTATCCATAGGACAGAGCTCCTATAATTCACCCCTCCACTTT. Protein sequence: CASSLSIGQSSYNSPLHF.

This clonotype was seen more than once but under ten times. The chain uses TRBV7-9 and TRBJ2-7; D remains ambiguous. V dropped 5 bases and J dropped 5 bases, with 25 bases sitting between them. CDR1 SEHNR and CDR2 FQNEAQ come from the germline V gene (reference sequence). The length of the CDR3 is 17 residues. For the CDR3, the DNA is TGTGCCAGCAGCCGCCCGGTGAGTCAGTCACCATACCACGAGCAGTACTTC. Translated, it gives CASSRPVSQSPYHEQYF.

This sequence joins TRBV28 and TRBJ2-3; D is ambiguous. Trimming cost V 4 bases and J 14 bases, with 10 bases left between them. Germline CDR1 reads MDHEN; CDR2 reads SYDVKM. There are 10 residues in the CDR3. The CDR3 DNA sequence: TGTGCCAGCAGTTCCTCTCCTCGGTATTTT. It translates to CASSSSPRYF.

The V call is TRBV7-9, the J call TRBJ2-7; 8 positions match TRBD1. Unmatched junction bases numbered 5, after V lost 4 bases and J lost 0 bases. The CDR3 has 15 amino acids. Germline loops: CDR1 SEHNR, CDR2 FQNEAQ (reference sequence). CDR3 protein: CASSSRQGSSYEQYF. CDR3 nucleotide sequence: TGTGCCAGCAGCTCCAGACAGGGGAGCTCCTACGAGCAGTACTTC.

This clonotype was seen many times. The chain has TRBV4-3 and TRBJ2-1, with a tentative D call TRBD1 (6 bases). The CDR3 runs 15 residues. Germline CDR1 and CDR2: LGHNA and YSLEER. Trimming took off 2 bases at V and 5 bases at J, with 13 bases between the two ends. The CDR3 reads CASSQQRQVNNEQFF. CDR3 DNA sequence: TGCGCCAGCAGCCAACAACGACAGGTGAACAATGAGCAGTTCTTC.

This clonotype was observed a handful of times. The CDR3 protein is CASSPTGRRVDGGWETQYF. In DNA form, the CDR3 reads TGCGCCAGCAGCCCCACAGGGCGGCGGGTCGACGGAGGGTGGGAGACCCAGTACTTC. V is TRBV4-1 and J is TRBJ2-5; D is possibly TRBD1 or TRBD2 (6 bases each). There are 19 residues in the CDR3. V was clipped by 4 bases and J by 5 bases, with 29 bases between them. Germline CDR1 MGHRA, CDR2 YSYEKL.

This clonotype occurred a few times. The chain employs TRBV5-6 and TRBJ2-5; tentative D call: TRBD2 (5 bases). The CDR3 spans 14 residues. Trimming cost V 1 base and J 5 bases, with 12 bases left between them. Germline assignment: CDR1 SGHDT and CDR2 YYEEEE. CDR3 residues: CASSLLAGLETQYF. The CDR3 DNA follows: TGTGCCAGCAGCTTGTTGGCAGGACTGGAGACCCAGTACTTC. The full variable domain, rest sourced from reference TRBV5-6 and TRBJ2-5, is DAGVTQSPTHLIKTRGQQVTLRCSPKSGHDTVSWYQQALGQGPQFIFQYYEEEERQRGNFPDRFSGHQFPNYSSELNVNALLLGDSALYLCASSLLAGLETQYFGPGTRLLVL.

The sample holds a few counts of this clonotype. CDR3 sequence (DNA): TGCAGCGGTAAGGGGCTAGCGGATTACAATGAGCAGTTCTTC. It is translated as CSGKGLADYNEQFF. The rearrangement joins TRBV20-1 to TRBJ2-1; 7 bases map to TRBD2. Germline CDR1 reads DFQATT; CDR2 reads SNEGSKA (reference sequence). This CDR3 region has 14 residues.

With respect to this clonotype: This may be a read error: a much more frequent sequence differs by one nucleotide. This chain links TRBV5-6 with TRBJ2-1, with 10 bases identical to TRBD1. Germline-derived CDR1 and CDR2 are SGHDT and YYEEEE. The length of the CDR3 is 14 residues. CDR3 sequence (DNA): TGTGCCAGCAGCTCCGGGACAGGGGTCAATGATCAGTTCTTC. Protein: CASSSGTGVNDQFF.

DNA of the CDR3: TGTGCCAGCAGGAAGACAGGGGAAGGGTACGAGCAGTACTTC. As protein: CASRKTGEGYEQYF. V and J are TRBV11-3 and TRBJ2-7; TRBD1 agrees at 8 bases. The CDR3 sequence is 14 residues long. Germline trimming cut 6 bases from V and 4 bases from J; bases unmatched to any gene: 8. CDR1 is SGHNT, CDR2 YENEEA, per germline.

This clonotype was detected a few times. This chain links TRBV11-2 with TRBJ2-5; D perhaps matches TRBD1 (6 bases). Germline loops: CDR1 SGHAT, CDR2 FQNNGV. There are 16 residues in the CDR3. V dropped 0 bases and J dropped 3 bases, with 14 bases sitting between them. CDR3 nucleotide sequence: TGTGCCAGCAGCTTAGATCAGGGGCCGGTTGAAGAGACCCAGTACTTC. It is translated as CASSLDQGPVEETQYF.

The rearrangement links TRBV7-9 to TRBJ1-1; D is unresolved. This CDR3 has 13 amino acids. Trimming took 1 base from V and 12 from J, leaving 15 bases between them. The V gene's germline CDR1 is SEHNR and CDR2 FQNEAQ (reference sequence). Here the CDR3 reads CASSLVQLVGTFF. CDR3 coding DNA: TGTGCCAGCAGCTTAGTTCAACTAGTCGGAACTTTCTTT.

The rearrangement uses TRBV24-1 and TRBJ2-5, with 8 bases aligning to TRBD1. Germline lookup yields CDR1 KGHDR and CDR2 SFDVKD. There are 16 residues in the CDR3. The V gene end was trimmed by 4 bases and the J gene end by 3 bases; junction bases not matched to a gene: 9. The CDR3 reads CATSDSGTGKEETQYF. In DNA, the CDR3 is TGTGCCACCAGTGACTCCGGGACAGGAAAAGAAGAGACCCAGTACTTC.

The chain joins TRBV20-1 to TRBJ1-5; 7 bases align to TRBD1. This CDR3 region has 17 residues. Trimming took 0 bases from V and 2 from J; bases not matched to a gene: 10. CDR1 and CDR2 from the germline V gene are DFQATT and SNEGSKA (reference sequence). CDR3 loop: CSARDLGGGGGNQPQHF. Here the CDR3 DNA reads TGCAGTGCTAGAGATCTCGGAGGGGGCGGAGGCAATCAGCCCCAGCATTTT.

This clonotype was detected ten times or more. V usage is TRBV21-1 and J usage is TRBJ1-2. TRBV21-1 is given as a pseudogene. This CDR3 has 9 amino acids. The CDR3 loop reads CVINYGYTF. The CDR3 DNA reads TGCGTCATAAACTATGGCTACACCTTC.

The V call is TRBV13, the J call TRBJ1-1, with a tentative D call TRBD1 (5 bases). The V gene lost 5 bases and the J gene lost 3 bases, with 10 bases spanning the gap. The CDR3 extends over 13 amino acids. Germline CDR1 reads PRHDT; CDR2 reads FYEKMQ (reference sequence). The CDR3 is CASSAIGDTEAFF. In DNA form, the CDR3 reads TGTGCCAGCAGCGCAATAGGGGACACTGAAGCTTTCTTT.

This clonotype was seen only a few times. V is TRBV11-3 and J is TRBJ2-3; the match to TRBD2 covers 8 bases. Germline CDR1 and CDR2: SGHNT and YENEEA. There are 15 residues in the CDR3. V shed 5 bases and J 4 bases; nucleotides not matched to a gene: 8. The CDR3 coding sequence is TGTGCCAGCAGCCATACTAGCGGAGCATCAGATACGCAGTATTTT. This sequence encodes CASSHTSGASDTQYF.

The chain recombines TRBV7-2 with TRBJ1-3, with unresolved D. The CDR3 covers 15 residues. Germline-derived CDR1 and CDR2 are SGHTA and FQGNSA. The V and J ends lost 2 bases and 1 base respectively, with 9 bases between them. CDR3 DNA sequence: TGTGCCAGCAGCTTAATCACAGCTTCTGGAAACACCATATATTTT. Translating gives CASSLITASGNTIYF.

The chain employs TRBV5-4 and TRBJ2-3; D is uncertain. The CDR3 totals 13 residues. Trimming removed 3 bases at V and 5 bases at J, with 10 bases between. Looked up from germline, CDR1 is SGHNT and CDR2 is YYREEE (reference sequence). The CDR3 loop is CASSWIAGDTQYF. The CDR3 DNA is TGTGCCAGCAGCTGGATAGCCGGAGATACGCAGTATTTT.

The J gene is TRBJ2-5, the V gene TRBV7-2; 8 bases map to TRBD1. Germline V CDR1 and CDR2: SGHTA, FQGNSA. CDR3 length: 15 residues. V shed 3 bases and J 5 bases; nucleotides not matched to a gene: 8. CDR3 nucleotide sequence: TGTGCCAGCAGCTTCCAGGGGGCCGAGGGGGAGACCCAGTACTTC. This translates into CASSFQGAEGETQYF.

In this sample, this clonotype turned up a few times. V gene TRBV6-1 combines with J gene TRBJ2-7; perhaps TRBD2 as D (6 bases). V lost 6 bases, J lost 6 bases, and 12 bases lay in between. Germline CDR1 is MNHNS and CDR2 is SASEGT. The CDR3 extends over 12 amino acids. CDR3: CASREGPFEQYF. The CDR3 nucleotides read TGTGCCAGCAGGGAGGGTCCTTTCGAGCAGTACTTC.

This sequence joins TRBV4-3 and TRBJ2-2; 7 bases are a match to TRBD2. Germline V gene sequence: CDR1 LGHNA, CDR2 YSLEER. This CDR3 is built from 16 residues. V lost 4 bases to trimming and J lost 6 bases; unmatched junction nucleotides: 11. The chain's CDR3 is CASSPRMSGIAGELFF. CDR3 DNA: TGCGCCAGCAGCCCAAGGATGAGCGGGATCGCCGGGGAGCTGTTTTTT.